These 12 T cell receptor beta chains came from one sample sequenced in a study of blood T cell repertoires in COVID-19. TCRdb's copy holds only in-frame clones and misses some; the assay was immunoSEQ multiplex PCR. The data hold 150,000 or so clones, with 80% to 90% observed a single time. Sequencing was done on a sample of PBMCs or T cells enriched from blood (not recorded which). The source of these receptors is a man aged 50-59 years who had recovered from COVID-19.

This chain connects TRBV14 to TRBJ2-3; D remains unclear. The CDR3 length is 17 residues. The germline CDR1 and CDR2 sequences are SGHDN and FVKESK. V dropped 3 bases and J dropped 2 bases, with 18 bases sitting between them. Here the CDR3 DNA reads TGTGCCAGCAGCCAGAGGATCGGGTCCCCACTCACAGATACGCAGTATTTT. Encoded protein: CASSQRIGSPLTDTQYF.

The CDR3 nucleotides are TGTGCCAGCAGTGAGGCCGATAACTATGGCTACACCTTC. Translating it yields CASSEADNYGYTF. The rearrangement joins TRBV2 to TRBJ1-2; D unclear. CDR3 length: 13 amino acids. Germline CDR1 reads SNHLY; CDR2 reads FYNNEI. V lost 3 bases and J 1 base, leaving 6 bases between the germline ends.

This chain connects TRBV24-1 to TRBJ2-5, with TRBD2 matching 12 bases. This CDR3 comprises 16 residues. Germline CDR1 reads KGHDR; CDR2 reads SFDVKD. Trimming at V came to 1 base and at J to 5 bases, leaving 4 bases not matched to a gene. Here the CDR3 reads CATSDLGLAGGETQYF. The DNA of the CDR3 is TGTGCCACCAGTGATTTAGGCCTAGCGGGGGGGGAGACCCAGTACTTC.

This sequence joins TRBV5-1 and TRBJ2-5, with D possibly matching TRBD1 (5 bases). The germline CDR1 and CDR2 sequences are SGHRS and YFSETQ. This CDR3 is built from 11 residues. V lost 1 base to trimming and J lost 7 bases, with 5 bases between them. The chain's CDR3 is CASSLTGTQYF. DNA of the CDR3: TGCGCCAGCAGCTTGACAGGGACCCAGTACTTC.

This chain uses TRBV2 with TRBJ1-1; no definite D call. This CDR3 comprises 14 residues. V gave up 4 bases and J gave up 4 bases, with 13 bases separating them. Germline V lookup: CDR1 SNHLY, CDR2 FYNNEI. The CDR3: CASSAQSRTTEAFF. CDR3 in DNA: TGTGCCAGCAGTGCCCAAAGCCGAACCACTGAAGCTTTCTTT.

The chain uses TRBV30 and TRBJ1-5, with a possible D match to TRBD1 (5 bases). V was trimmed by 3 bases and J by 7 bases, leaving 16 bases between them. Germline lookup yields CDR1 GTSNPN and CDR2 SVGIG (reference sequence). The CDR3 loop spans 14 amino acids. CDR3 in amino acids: CAWSLGLGEQPQHF. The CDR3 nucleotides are TGTGCCTGGAGCTTGGGGCTAGGGGAACAGCCCCAGCATTTT.

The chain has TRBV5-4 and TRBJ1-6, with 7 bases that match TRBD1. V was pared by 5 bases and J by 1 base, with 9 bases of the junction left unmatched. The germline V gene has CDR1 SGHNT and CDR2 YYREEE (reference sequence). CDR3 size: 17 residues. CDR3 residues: CASSGDRASSYNSPLHF. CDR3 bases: TGTGCCAGCAGTGGGGACAGAGCGTCTTCCTATAATTCACCCCTCCACTTT.

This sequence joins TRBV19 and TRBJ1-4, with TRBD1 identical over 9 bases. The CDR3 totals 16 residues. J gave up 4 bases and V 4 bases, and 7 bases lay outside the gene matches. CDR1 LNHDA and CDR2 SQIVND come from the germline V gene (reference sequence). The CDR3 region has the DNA TGTGCCAGTAGTAATTATTGGACAGGGGTTAATGAAAAACTGTTTTTT. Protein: CASSNYWTGVNEKLFF.

The CDR3 DNA sequence: TGTGCCAGCAGCTTGGATGGACAGGGGTGGGAAAAACTGTTTTTT. This translates into CASSLDGQGWEKLFF. The V and J genes are TRBV5-5 and TRBJ1-4, with 9 bases matching TRBD1. V shed 0 bases and J 8 bases; nucleotides not matched to a gene: 5. Germline CDR1 and CDR2: SGHKS and YYEKEE (reference sequence). This CDR3 is built from 15 residues.

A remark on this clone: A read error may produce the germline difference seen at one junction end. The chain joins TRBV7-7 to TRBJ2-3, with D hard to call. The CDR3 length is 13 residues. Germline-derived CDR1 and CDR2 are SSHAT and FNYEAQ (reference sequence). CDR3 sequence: CASSLGERDTQYF. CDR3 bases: TGTGCTAGCAGCTTAGGCGAACGGGATACGCAGTATTTT.

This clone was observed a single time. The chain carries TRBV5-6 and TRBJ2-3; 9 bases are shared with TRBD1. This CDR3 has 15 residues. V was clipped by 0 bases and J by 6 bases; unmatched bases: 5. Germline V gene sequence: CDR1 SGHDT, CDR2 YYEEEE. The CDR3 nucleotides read TGTGCCAGCAGCTTGGGACAGGGGGGAATGGATACGCAGTATTTT. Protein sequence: CASSLGQGGMDTQYF.

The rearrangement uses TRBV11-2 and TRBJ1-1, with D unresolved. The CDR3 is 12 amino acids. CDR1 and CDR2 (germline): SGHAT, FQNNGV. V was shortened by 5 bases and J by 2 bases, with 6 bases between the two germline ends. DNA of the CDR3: TGTGCCAGCAGCAGGAGTAACACTGAAGCTTTCTTT. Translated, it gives CASSRSNTEAFF.